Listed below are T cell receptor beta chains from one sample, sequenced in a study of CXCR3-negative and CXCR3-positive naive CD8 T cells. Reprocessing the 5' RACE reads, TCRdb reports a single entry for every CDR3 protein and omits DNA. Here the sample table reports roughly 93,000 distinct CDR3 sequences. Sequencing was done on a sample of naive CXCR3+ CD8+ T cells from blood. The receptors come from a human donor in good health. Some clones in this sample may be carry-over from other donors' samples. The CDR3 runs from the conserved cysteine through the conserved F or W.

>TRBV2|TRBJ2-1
CASEGAGNEQFF
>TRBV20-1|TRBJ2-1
CSARAGDSYNEQFF
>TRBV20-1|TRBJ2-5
CSATPENQETQYF
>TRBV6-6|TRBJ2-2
CASSYRTSQSATGELFF
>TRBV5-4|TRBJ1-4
CASSWGQGAANEKLFF
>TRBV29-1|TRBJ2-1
CSVEGALAGEAYNEQFF
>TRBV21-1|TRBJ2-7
CASSRPGQFSSYEQYF
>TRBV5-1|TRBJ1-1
CASSLADGGTGFTEAFF
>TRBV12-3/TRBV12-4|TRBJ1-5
CASSLAGGVYSNQPQHF
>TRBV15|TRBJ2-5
CATGTDRGETQYF
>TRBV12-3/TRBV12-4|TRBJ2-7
CASSSPGGNEQYF
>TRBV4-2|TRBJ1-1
CASSHARVGTEAFF
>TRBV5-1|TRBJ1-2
CASSPLGGDYNYGYTF
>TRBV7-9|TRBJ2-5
CASSRVLEGTQYF
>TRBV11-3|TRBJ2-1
CASSSGQGGPLIYNEQFF
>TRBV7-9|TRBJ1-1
CASSEQGPDVAFF
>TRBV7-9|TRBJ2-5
CASSTNRESAGETQYF
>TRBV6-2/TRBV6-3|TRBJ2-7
CASSYQTNYEQYF
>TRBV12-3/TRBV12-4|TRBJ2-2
CASSPRPGTTGELFF
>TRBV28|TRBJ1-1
CASRYRQGADTEAFF
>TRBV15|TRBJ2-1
CATSPSLPSEQFF
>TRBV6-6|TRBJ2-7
CASSSATEQYF
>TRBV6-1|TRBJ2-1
CASPRTSGGANEQFF
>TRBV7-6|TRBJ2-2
CASWAITRELFF